This is a list of T cell receptor beta chains from one sample in a study of cytomegalovirus exposure and HLA in healthy donors. Clones were sequenced by immunoSEQ multiplex PCR, and TCRdb holds only the in-frame ones, with some missing. The data show approximately 86,000 clones, around 84% seen once. Material: PBMCs. These receptors were obtained from a man in his forties or fifties in good health and CMV-seropositive. Both conserved end residues are part of each CDR3. D genes are given only for firm matches. Size values are once, few and many counts, or a class for expanded clones, and some rows have none.

V gene	J gene	D gene	clone size	CDR3 length	CDR3 protein	CDR3 DNA
TRBV5-6	TRBJ2-5	TRBD1	.	15	CASSVKQGSGETQYF	TGTGCCAGCAGCGTCAAACAGGGGAGTGGGGAGACCCAGTACTTC
TRBV7-8	TRBJ2-6	TRBD1	.	17	CASSWTGTSGGANVLTF	TGTGCCAGCAGCTGGACAGGGACCTCAGGTGGGGCCAACGTCCTGACTTTC
TRBV11-3	TRBJ2-1	TRBD2	once	17	CASSLHGTSGGNNEQFF	TGTGCCAGCAGCCTCCATGGAACTAGCGGGGGGAACAATGAGCAGTTCTTC
TRBV18	TRBJ1-3	TRBD1	once	16	CASSPGQGVSGNTIYF	TGTGCCAGCTCACCGGGACAGGGGGTTTCTGGAAACACCATATATTTT
TRBV6-1	TRBJ2-5	TRBD2	.	14	CASSVREGWETQYF	TGTGCCAGCAGTGTCCGGGAGGGGTGGGAGACCCAGTACTTC
TRBV5-4	TRBJ2-7	TRBD2	.	17	CASSLKTWTSVRYEQYF	TGTGCCAGCAGCTTGAAAACTTGGACTAGTGTTCGGTACGAGCAGTACTTC
TRBV9	TRBJ1-2	.	.	14	CASSVGTGWYGYTF	TGTGCCAGCAGCGTAGGTACAGGGTGGTATGGCTACACCTTC
TRBV11-2	TRBJ2-6	TRBD1	.	16	CASSLAGQSGANVLTF	TGTGCCAGCAGCTTAGCGGGACAGTCTGGGGCCAACGTCCTGACTTTC
TRBV7-9	TRBJ2-3	.	.	14	CASSLYESPDTQYF	TGTGCCAGCAGCTTATACGAGAGTCCAGATACGCAGTATTTT
TRBV11-2	TRBJ2-7	.	.	13	CASSFESSYEQYF	TGTGCCAGCAGCTTTGAGAGCTCCTACGAGCAGTACTTC